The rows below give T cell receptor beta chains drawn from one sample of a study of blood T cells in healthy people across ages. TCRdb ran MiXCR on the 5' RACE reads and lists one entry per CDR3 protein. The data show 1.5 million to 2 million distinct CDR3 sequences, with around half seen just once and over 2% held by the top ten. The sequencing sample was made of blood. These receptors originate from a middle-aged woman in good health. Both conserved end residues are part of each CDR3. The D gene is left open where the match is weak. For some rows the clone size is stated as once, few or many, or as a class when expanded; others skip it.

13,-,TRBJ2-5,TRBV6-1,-,CASSAPNNLSGYF,TGTGCCAGCAGTGCACCTAACAACTTAAGCGGGTACTTC
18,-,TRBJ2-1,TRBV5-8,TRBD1,CASSLAIAPGTGINEQFF,TGTGCCAGCAGCTTGGCCATCGCCCCCGGGACAGGTATCAATGAGCAGTTCTTC
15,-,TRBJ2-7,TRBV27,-,CASSLFQGPPGEQYF,TGTGCCAGCAGTTTATTTCAGGGGCCCCCGGGCGAGCAGTACTTC
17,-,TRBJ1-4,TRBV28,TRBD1,CASSTPGQGATNEKLFF,TGTGCCAGCAGTACGCCGGGACAGGGGGCAACTAATGAAAAACTGTTTTTT
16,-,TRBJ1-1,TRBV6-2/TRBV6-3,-,CASSYSTAVAGAQAFF,TGTGCCAGCAGTTACTCGACGGCGGTAGCAGGGGCCCAAGCTTTCTTT
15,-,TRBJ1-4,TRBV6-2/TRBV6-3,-,CASSYGQATNEKLFF,TGTGCCAGCAGTTACGGACAAGCAACTAATGAAAAACTGTTTTTT
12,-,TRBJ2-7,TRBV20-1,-,CSAREGLREQYF,TGCAGTGCTAGAGAGGGGCTGAGGGAGCAGTACTTC
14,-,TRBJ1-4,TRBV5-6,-,CASSLRAVGEKLFF,TGTGCCAGCAGCTTGCGGGCAGTCGGAGAAAAACTGTTTTTT
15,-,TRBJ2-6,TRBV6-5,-,CASQKDGSGANVLTF,TGTGCCAGTCAAAAGGACGGCTCTGGGGCCAACGTCCTGACTTTC
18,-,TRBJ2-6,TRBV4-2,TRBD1,CASSRFRDSLSGANVLTF,TGTGCCAGCAGCCGGTTCCGGGACAGTCTCTCTGGGGCCAACGTCCTGACTTTC
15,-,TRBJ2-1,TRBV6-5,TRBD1,CASSYDRAAYNEQFF,TGTGCCAGCAGTTACGACAGGGCCGCCTACAATGAGCAGTTCTTC
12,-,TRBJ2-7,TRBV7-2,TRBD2,CAPGGGSYEQYF,TGTGCCCCCGGGGGGGGCTCCTACGAGCAGTACTTC
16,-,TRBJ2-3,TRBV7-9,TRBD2,CASSFWTSGGADTQYF,TGTGCCAGCAGCTTCTGGACTAGCGGGGGGGCCGATACGCAGTATTTT
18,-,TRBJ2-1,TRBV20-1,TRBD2,CSAQKAGLAGGRGNEQFF,TGCAGTGCCCAGAAGGCGGGACTAGCGGGGGGCAGGGGCAATGAGCAGTTCTTC
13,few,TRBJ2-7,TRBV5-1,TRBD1,CASSSGQRGEQYF,TGCGCCAGCAGCTCGGGACAGCGCGGCGAGCAGTACTTC
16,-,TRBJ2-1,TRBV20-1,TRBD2,CSARSYGGGSYNEQFF,TGCAGTGCTAGATCCTACGGGGGGGGCTCCTACAATGAGCAGTTCTTC
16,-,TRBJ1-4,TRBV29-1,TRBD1,CSVENLEGQPNEKLFF,TGCAGCGTTGAAAATTTAGAGGGACAGCCTAATGAAAAACTGTTTTTT
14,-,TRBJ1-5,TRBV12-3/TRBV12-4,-,CASTPGTPVQPQHF,TGTGCCAGCACCCCCGGGACTCCAGTCCAGCCCCAGCATTTT
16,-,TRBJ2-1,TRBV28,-,CASSLYPGLQRSEQFF,TGTGCCAGCAGTTTATATCCCGGACTCCAGCGGAGTGAGCAGTTCTTC
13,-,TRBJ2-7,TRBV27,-,CASSWGIGYEQYF,TGTGCCAGCAGTTGGGGGATCGGCTACGAGCAGTACTTC